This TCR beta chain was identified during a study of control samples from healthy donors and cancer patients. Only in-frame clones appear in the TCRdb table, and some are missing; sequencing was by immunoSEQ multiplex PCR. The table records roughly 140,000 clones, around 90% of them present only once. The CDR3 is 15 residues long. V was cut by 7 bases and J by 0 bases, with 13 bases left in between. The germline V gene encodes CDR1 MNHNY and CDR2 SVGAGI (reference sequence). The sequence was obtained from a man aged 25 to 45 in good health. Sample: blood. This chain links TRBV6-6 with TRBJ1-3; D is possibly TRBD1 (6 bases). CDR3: CASNHDRPSGNTIYF. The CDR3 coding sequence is TGTGCCAGCAACCACGACAGGCCCTCTGGAAACACCATATATTTT.